A selection of T cell receptor beta chains follows, all from one sample in a study of blood T cell repertoires in COVID-19. TCRdb keeps only in-frame clones here, not all; method: immunoSEQ multiplex PCR. The sample contains 250,000 or so clones, roughly 83% of which appear only once. Sequencing used PBMCs or T cells enriched from blood (not recorded which). The origin of the receptors is a woman between 45 and 60 years old who had recovered from COVID-19. Each CDR3 is given with its conserved first and last residue. Each record gives: clone size, V gene, D gene, J gene, CDR3 protein, CDR3 DNA. D genes are given only for firm matches. Clone sizes are given selectively: once, few, many, or a class where the clone is expanded.

abundance: once; v_gene: TRBV7-8; d_gene: TRBD1; j_gene: TRBJ1-4; CDR3aa: CASSQAGGGLGEKLFF; CDR3nt: TGTGCCAGCAGCCAAGCAGGGGGAGGACTAGGTGAAAAACTGTTTTTT
abundance: NA; v_gene: TRBV28; d_gene: TRBD1; j_gene: TRBJ1-4; CDR3aa: CATQQGGATNEKLFF; CDR3nt: TGTGCCACCCAACAGGGGGGCGCAACTAATGAAAAACTGTTTTTT
abundance: NA; v_gene: TRBV20-1; d_gene: NA; j_gene: TRBJ2-7; CDR3aa: CSASVLEQYF; CDR3nt: TGCAGTGCTAGTGTATTAGAGCAGTACTTC
abundance: NA; v_gene: TRBV19; d_gene: TRBD2; j_gene: TRBJ2-1; CDR3aa: CASSTTEPATSGNEQFF; CDR3nt: TGTGCCAGTAGTACCACGGAACCGGCGACTAGCGGTAATGAGCAGTTCTTC
abundance: NA; v_gene: TRBV10-2; d_gene: NA; j_gene: TRBJ2-3; CDR3aa: CASTDTAGVADTQYF; CDR3nt: TGCGCCAGCACTGATACAGCCGGGGTAGCGGATACGCAGTATTTT
abundance: once; v_gene: TRBV9; d_gene: TRBD2; j_gene: TRBJ2-1; CDR3aa: CASSGLAGSYNEQFF; CDR3nt: TGTGCCAGCAGCGGACTAGCGGGCTCCTACAATGAGCAGTTCTTC
abundance: few; v_gene: TRBV11-2; d_gene: TRBD1; j_gene: TRBJ1-3; CDR3aa: CASSLDGQGASGNTIYF; CDR3nt: TGTGCCAGCAGCTTAGATGGACAGGGGGCATCTGGAAACACCATATATTTT
abundance: NA; v_gene: TRBV6-1; d_gene: NA; j_gene: TRBJ2-1; CDR3aa: CASSDTWNEQFF; CDR3nt: TGTGCCAGCAGTGACACATGGAATGAGCAGTTCTTC
abundance: NA; v_gene: TRBV5-6; d_gene: NA; j_gene: TRBJ2-3; CDR3aa: CASSLEGPWDTQYF; CDR3nt: TGTGCCAGCAGCTTGGAGGGGCCCTGGGATACGCAGTATTTT
abundance: NA; v_gene: TRBV5-6; d_gene: NA; j_gene: TRBJ2-2; CDR3aa: CASSLDVGVNTGELFF; CDR3nt: TGTGCCAGCAGCTTGGATGTGGGAGTGAACACCGGGGAGCTGTTTTTT
abundance: NA; v_gene: TRBV10-3; d_gene: NA; j_gene: TRBJ1-2; CDR3aa: CAISEPTASPLYGYTF; CDR3nt: TGTGCCATCAGTGAGCCGACAGCTTCCCCCCTCTATGGCTACACCTTC